This TCR beta chain emerged from a study of blood T cell repertoires in COVID-19. Study as a whole: Acute and convalescent COVID-19 samples came from the United States, Italy and Spain. In each case, the material was cDNA or gDNA derived from T cells, B-cell-depleted T cells, or PBMCs.

CDR3 length equals 13 residues. Germline CDR1 reads SGHTS; CDR2 reads YDEGEE. J was trimmed by 11 bases and V by 4 bases; bases with no gene match: 11. How the authors handled the data: Using reference gene primer amplification, nucleated cell counts were estimated. The table came from immunoSEQ multiplex PCR; TCRdb's copy has only in-frame clones and leaves some out. V and J calls and clone size are as listed in that table; D and trimming were resolved from the DNA. In the table there are 350,000 to 450,000 clones, more than 75% of which are singletons. The TCR originated in a human donor in a cohort sampled during active COVID-19. This chain joins TRBV5-8 and TRBJ1-1; TRBD1 aligns across 7 bases. Sequenced: peripheral blood. This chain's CDR3 is CASSRTGTEGAFF. CDR3 DNA sequence: TGTGCCAGCAGCCGAACGGGGACAGAGGGGGCTTTCTTT.